The present TCR beta chain was sequenced within a study of identical twins (dated by TCRdb to 2016 to 2017). Concerning the study at large: The study deep-sequenced TCR alpha and beta repertoires from monozygotic twins, unrelated adults of various ages and cord blood to test whether fetal clonotypes persist. To rule out contamination, replicate twin experiments were performed at different times with different library preparation protocols. General findings and caveats noted by the study authors: Excess twin sharing in beta out-of-frame sequences was weaker because fewer shared sequences lowered the signal-to-noise ratio. Compared with coincidental sharing between unrelated individuals, out-of-frame TCR alpha sequences shared between twins showed an excess of sequences with low generation probability. Conclusions relied on cross-sectional statistical analysis, since the same donors could not be followed over many years. Fewer insertions were carried by abundant cord blood beta clonotypes; a weaker similar trend was observed in young adult naive repertoires, while no such trend was observed in memory repertoires. In monozygotic twins, out-of-frame TCR alpha sharing was systematically underestimated by recombination models, although the models agreed with sharing between unrelated individuals. Zero-insertion analyses could be partly confounded by invariant T cells such as MAIT and iNKT, although diverse VJ usage argued against such confounding for most clonotypes.

Every donor was a healthy Caucasian. Three pairs of female monozygotic twins, all aged about 18 to 30 years, made up the twin cohort. The RNA used for TCR libraries was isolated from peripheral blood mononuclear cells. This clonotype turned up a few times. It has no known antigen specificity. No much larger clone exists at a distance of one base, and base qualities are not known. Library prep was done by 5' RACE. The listed sequencing device is Illumina HiSeq 2000. A universal primer binding site was added through template switching, and the final cDNA carried a unique molecular identifier so that TCR cDNA molecules could be counted accurately. First-strand cDNA for TCR alpha and beta chains was synthesized from specific primers in the conserved constant-segment region. To control for contamination, every cDNA library was double barcoded, receiving both a SMART-Mk sample barcode and Illumina barcodes. TruSeq adapter sequences and Illumina sample barcodes were added in two successive PCR steps. The Illumina HiSeq platform was used with custom primers to sequence TCR alpha and beta cDNA libraries. The paper's processing steps were these. Raw reads were processed with MiGEC to extract unique molecular identifiers, and MiXCR was used to determine CDR3 positions. Recombination models were inferred per individual with the repgenHMM and IGoR tools using an EM algorithm. The analysis of shared clonotypes was done with the tcR package in R, with sharing normalized by the product of cloneset sizes. To study raw recombination free of thymic and clonal selection effects, out-of-frame nonproductive sequences were analyzed. The public reads were quality trimmed at Q25 with fastp and then assembled into clones with MiXCR by TCRdb, keeping productive beta chains. CDR3 protein sequences are deduplicated, and each keeps its most common genes and DNA. Here the V and J calls rest on TCRdb's processing, not on the authors' analysis. This sample gives roughly 570,000 distinct CDR3 sequences in total; approximately 10% of them show up just once. Around 3.1% of the sample comes from the top ten.

CDR3 length: 13 amino acids, cysteine to phenylalanine. Of all the DNA, just the CDR3 is kept, 39 bases in frame from base 1. V and J are trimmed by 6 bases and 4 bases, and the gene matches miss 5 bases of the junction. The germline V gene (reference sequence) sets CDR1 to DFQATT and CDR2 to SNEGSKA. These same records also appear under a second study, on yellow fever vaccine responses in identical twins. The second study's authors report: According to the authors, in identical twins the way T cells responded to vaccination appeared partly convergent and partly personalized. In identical twins, the study followed T cell clones that responded to the vaccine with precision.

Sequencing was done on a sample of PBMCs. The receptor's source is a woman aged 18-30 years in good health. The sequence is built from TRBV20-1 and TRBJ2-3; 9 bases in the middle match TRBD2. The DNA is TGCAGTGCCCTTAGCGGGAGCTCAGATACGCAGTATTTT. Its translation is CSALSGSSDTQYF.